Listed below are T cell receptor beta chains from one sample, sequenced in a study of blood T cell repertoires in COVID-19. The table came from immunoSEQ multiplex PCR; TCRdb's copy has only in-frame clones and leaves some out. The sample shows some 350,000 clones, 90% of them seen only once. The sequenced sample was peripheral blood. These receptors all come from a man between 18 and 29 years old with active or convalescent COVID-19. Each CDR3 is given with its conserved first and last residue. The D gene is left open where the match is weak. Rows may omit the clone size; those that give it use once, few, many or a size class.

D: NA; size: NA; V: TRBV11-3; J: TRBJ2-7; length: 15; DNA: TGTGCCAGCAGCTTAGCCTCGGGGGGCGTCTACGAGCAGTACTTC; CDR3: CASSLASGGVYEQYF
D: TRBD2; size: NA; V: TRBV6-5; J: TRBJ2-7; length: 16; DNA: TGTGCCAGCAGTTACTCGACTGCGGAGGGAGGGTACGAGCAGTACTTC; CDR3: CASSYSTAEGGYEQYF
D: TRBD2; size: NA; V: TRBV7-2; J: TRBJ2-1; length: 18; DNA: TGTGCCAGCAGTCCGGGACTAGCGGGGCGTAGCTCCTACAATGAGCAGTTCTTC; CDR3: CASSPGLAGRSSYNEQFF
D: TRBD1; size: NA; V: TRBV27; J: TRBJ1-1; length: 14; DNA: TGTGCCAGCAGTTTATGGGGACAGAAGGGTGAAGCTTTCTTT; CDR3: CASSLWGQKGEAFF
D: NA; size: NA; V: TRBV24-1; J: TRBJ1-2; length: 15; DNA: TGTGCCACCAGTGACTCCGGACAGCCTAACTATGGCTACACCTTC; CDR3: CATSDSGQPNYGYTF
D: TRBD2; size: NA; V: TRBV5-1; J: TRBJ2-5; length: 16; DNA: TGCGCCAGCAGCTTGGTCCCCGGGACTAGTAAAGAGACCCAGTACTTC; CDR3: CASSLVPGTSKETQYF
D: NA; size: once; V: TRBV24-1; J: TRBJ2-3; length: 14; DNA: TGTGCCACCTCAACCTATCTCACCGGGGATACGCAGTATTTT; CDR3: CATSTYLTGDTQYF
D: TRBD2; size: NA; V: TRBV5-4; J: TRBJ2-2; length: 15; DNA: TGTGCCAGCAGCGCCAGCGGGGTATACACCGGGGAGCTGTTTTTT; CDR3: CASSASGVYTGELFF
D: NA; size: NA; V: TRBV14; J: TRBJ1-4; length: 15; DNA: TGTGCCAGCAGCCCCCAGTTGGGCACTAATGAAAAACTGTTTTTT; CDR3: CASSPQLGTNEKLFF
D: NA; size: NA; V: TRBV6-2/TRBV6-3; J: TRBJ2-1; length: 11; DNA: TGTGCCAGCAGTCCAAACAATGAGCAGTTCTTC; CDR3: CASSPNNEQFF
D: TRBD2; size: NA; V: TRBV7-3; J: TRBJ2-1; length: 17; DNA: TGTGCCAGCAGCCTCGGGGGGGGACCCGGTCCCCACAATGAGCAGTTCTTC; CDR3: CASSLGGGPGPHNEQFF
D: NA; size: once; V: TRBV24-1; J: TRBJ1-5; length: 19; DNA: TGTGCCACCAGTGATTCTAGGAGACTACCTCTTGATAGTCATCAGCCCCAGCATTTT; CDR3: CATSDSRRLPLDSHQPQHF
D: NA; size: NA; V: TRBV9; J: TRBJ1-4; length: 13; DNA: TGTGCCAGCCAGGGCACCCTTAATGAAAAACTGTTTTTT; CDR3: CASQGTLNEKLFF
D: NA; size: NA; V: TRBV7-8; J: TRBJ1-3; length: 15; DNA: TGTGCCAGCAGCCAAGGGCAGGGAGGAGGAAACACCATATATTTT; CDR3: CASSQGQGGGNTIYF
D: TRBD1; size: NA; V: TRBV24-1; J: TRBJ1-5; length: 14; DNA: TGTGCCACCAGTGATTCGGGGGACAGTCAGCCCCAGCATTTT; CDR3: CATSDSGDSQPQHF
D: NA; size: NA; V: TRBV27; J: TRBJ1-2; length: 14; DNA: TGTGCCAGCAGTCCCCGAAGCCCGCTTTATGGCTACACCTTC; CDR3: CASSPRSPLYGYTF
D: NA; size: NA; V: TRBV7-3; J: TRBJ2-3; length: 13; DNA: TGTGCCAGCAGCCCAGGGTTTGGAGATACGCAGTATTTT; CDR3: CASSPGFGDTQYF
D: NA; size: few; V: TRBV5-4; J: TRBJ2-7; length: 11; DNA: TGTGCCAGCAGCTTTTTAAACGAGCAGTACTTC; CDR3: CASSFLNEQYF
D: TRBD2; size: once; V: TRBV9; J: TRBJ2-1; length: 16; DNA: TGTGCCAGCAGCCCAAGGACTAGCGGGGGTGGGAATGAGCAGTTCTTC; CDR3: CASSPRTSGGGNEQFF
D: TRBD1; size: NA; V: TRBV13; J: TRBJ1-1; length: 14; DNA: TGTGCCAGCAGCGTCCAGGGGGCTGGCACTGAAGCTTTCTTT; CDR3: CASSVQGAGTEAFF
D: NA; size: NA; V: TRBV12-3/TRBV12-4; J: TRBJ1-5; length: 13; DNA: TGTGCCAGCAGTTTTCTGGGGAGCCAGCCCCAGCATTTT; CDR3: CASSFLGSQPQHF
D: NA; size: NA; V: TRBV4-3; J: TRBJ2-7; length: 13; DNA: TGCGCCAGCAGCCAAGCTCGAGGGTACGAGCAGTACTTC; CDR3: CASSQARGYEQYF
D: NA; size: NA; V: TRBV21-1; J: TRBJ2-3; length: 17; DNA: TGTGCCAGCAGCAAAGGGCCTAGCGGGAGATGTACAGATACGCAGTATTTT; CDR3: CASSKGPSGRCTDTQYF
D: NA; size: NA; V: TRBV11-2; J: TRBJ2-3; length: 16; DNA: TGTGCCAGCAGCGGGGTGTGGGCAGGGAGCACAGATACGCAGTATTTT; CDR3: CASSGVWAGSTDTQYF
D: TRBD2; size: NA; V: TRBV28; J: TRBJ2-7; length: 13; DNA: TGTGCCAGCACGAGGGGAGGGTCCTACGAGCAGTACTTC; CDR3: CASTRGGSYEQYF
D: NA; size: NA; V: TRBV7-2; J: TRBJ1-2; length: 14; DNA: TGTGCCAGCAGTAGTGGAGGAACCTCCTATGGCTACACCTTC; CDR3: CASSSGGTSYGYTF
D: TRBD1; size: NA; V: TRBV4-1; J: TRBJ1-4; length: 14; DNA: TGCGCCAGCAGCCAACCGGGACAGGGAAGGGAACTGTTTTTT; CDR3: CASSQPGQGRELFF
D: TRBD1; size: NA; V: TRBV24-1; J: TRBJ2-7; length: 15; DNA: TGTGCCACCAGTGATTCACGACAGGGGGGACGCGAGCAGTACTTC; CDR3: CATSDSRQGGREQYF
D: TRBD1; size: few; V: TRBV7-9; J: TRBJ2-7; length: 15; DNA: TGTGCCAGCAGCCCGGCCGGGACAGGGAGCTACGAGCAGTACTTC; CDR3: CASSPAGTGSYEQYF
D: NA; size: once; V: TRBV19; J: TRBJ1-2; length: 14; DNA: TGTGCCAGTAGTTTCGAGAGGGCAATCTATGGCTACACCTTC; CDR3: CASSFERAIYGYTF
D: TRBD2; size: once; V: TRBV10-3; J: TRBJ2-3; length: 14; DNA: TGTGCCATCAGGGGACTAGAGAGCACAGATACGCAGTATTTT; CDR3: CAIRGLESTDTQYF
D: TRBD2; size: NA; V: TRBV20-1; J: TRBJ2-3; length: 15; DNA: TGCAGTGCTAGTCTAGCGGGAGGGGGCACAGATACGCAGTATTTT; CDR3: CSASLAGGGTDTQYF
D: NA; size: NA; V: TRBV28; J: TRBJ1-4; length: 17; DNA: TGTGCCAGCAGAGGGTGGCGGGGAAAAGCAACTAATGAAAAACTGTTTTTT; CDR3: CASRGWRGKATNEKLFF
D: NA; size: few; V: TRBV19; J: TRBJ1-6; length: 16; DNA: TGTGCCAGTAGTATAAACAGCATCTCCTATAATTCACCCCTCCACTTT; CDR3: CASSINSISYNSPLHF
D: NA; size: NA; V: TRBV28; J: TRBJ1-6; length: 13; DNA: TGTGCCAGCAACTTGGGCCCGGTTTCACCCCTCCACTTT; CDR3: CASNLGPVSPLHF
D: NA; size: NA; V: TRBV19; J: TRBJ1-2; length: 14; DNA: TGTGCCAGTAAGACATTGGGGGCCGACTATGGCTACACCTTC; CDR3: CASKTLGADYGYTF
D: TRBD1; size: NA; V: TRBV25-1; J: TRBJ1-2; length: 16; DNA: TGTGCCAGCAGTGAATCCCGACAGGGGGCAGGGAGAGGCTACACCTTC; CDR3: CASSESRQGAGRGYTF
D: TRBD2; size: NA; V: TRBV5-1; J: TRBJ2-3; length: 16; DNA: TGCGCCAGCAGCTTGGAAGGGACTAGACGCACAGATACGCAGTATTTT; CDR3: CASSLEGTRRTDTQYF
D: NA; size: NA; V: TRBV4-3; J: TRBJ2-7; length: 15; DNA: TGCGCCAGCAGCCAAGATTCTAGTAGCGCCTACGAGCAGTACTTC; CDR3: CASSQDSSSAYEQYF
D: TRBD1; size: once; V: TRBV2; J: TRBJ1-5; length: 14; DNA: TGTGCCAGCGAGGGACAGGGGGCAACTCAGCCCCAGCATTTT; CDR3: CASEGQGATQPQHF
D: NA; size: NA; V: TRBV7-2; J: TRBJ2-5; length: 15; DNA: TGTGCCAGCAGCTTAGAGCGTCCTAAAACAGAGACCCAGTACTTC; CDR3: CASSLERPKTETQYF
D: NA; size: NA; V: TRBV6-5; J: TRBJ2-7; length: 15; DNA: TGTGCCAGCAGTCCGTATGGACAGCCGGAAAACGAGCAGTACTTC; CDR3: CASSPYGQPENEQYF
D: TRBD1; size: once; V: TRBV19; J: TRBJ1-5; length: 15; DNA: TGTGCCAGTATTCGGGACAGTTATAGCAATCAGCCCCAGCATTTT; CDR3: CASIRDSYSNQPQHF